The 18 T cell receptor beta chains in this list originate from one sample, sequenced in a study of blood T cell repertoires in COVID-19. Data came from immunoSEQ multiplex PCR; TCRdb stores just in-frame clones and leaves some out. The sample yields 150,000 or so clones, over 80% seen once. Input material: PBMCs or T cells enriched from blood (not recorded which). All receptors derive from a woman between 45 and 65 years old who had recovered from COVID-19.

J is TRBJ1-1 and V is TRBV7-2, with unresolved D. The CDR3 spans 14 residues. The germline V gene has CDR1 SGHTA and CDR2 FQGNSA. Trimming left V 5 bases short and J 2 bases short, with 12 bases between. In DNA form, the CDR3 reads TGTGCCAGCAGCCCCTTCCAGTTTAACACTGAAGCTTTCTTT. Amino acids: CASSPFQFNTEAFF.

V gene TRBV28 combines with J gene TRBJ2-5, with D perhaps matching TRBD2 (7 bases). V was trimmed by 6 bases and J by 6 bases, leaving 11 bases between them. The V gene's germline CDR1 is MDHEN and CDR2 SYDVKM. CDR3 size: 12 residues. CDR3 bases: TGTGCCAGCAGCCTGGGGGGGCAGACCCAGTACTTC. Translated, it gives CASSLGGQTQYF.

The chain couples TRBV6-5 to TRBJ1-5, with 7 positions matching TRBD1. CDR1 MNHEY and CDR2 SVGAGI come from the germline V gene. This CDR3 is 14 amino acids long. With V trimmed by 6 bases and J by 7 bases, 9 bases remained unmatched. The CDR3 DNA reads as TGTGCCAGCAGGCAGACAGGGAGCCGGCAGCCCCAGCATTTT. Translating it yields CASRQTGSRQPQHF.

This clone was seen a few times. The chain combines TRBV6-1 with TRBJ1-6; 8 bases agree with TRBD1. CDR3 length: 16 residues. CDR1 is MNHNS and CDR2 is SASEGT in the germline V gene. V lost 4 bases, J lost 7 bases, and 9 bases stayed unmatched. CDR3 nucleotides: TGTGCCAGCAGTGTAGGGACAGGCATATTAAATTCACCCCTCCACTTT. This encodes CASSVGTGILNSPLHF.

This clone was counted once. The V and J genes are TRBV6-5 and TRBJ1-5; D possibly corresponds to TRBD1 (6 bases). CDR3 length: 12 residues. The germline V gene has CDR1 MNHEY and CDR2 SVGAGI. Trimming took off 7 bases at V and 5 bases at J, with 9 bases between the two ends. CDR3: CASITGYQPQHF. In DNA, the CDR3 is TGTGCCAGCATCACAGGGTATCAGCCCCAGCATTTT.

J is TRBJ1-6 and V is TRBV30; no reliable D call. The CDR3 loop spans 13 amino acids. Trimming removed 4 bases from V and 7 bases from J, with 11 bases in between. CDR1 is GTSNPN and CDR2 is SVGIG in the germline V gene (reference sequence). CDR3 bases: TGTGCCTGGACCGCGAGGGAGAATTCACCCCTCCACTTT. Amino acids: CAWTARENSPLHF.

This chain uses TRBV11-2 with TRBJ1-1, with D hard to call. The germline V gene encodes CDR1 SGHAT and CDR2 FQNNGV. CDR3 length equals 14 residues. V gave up 3 bases and J gave up 3 bases, with 11 bases separating them. In nucleotides, the CDR3 is TGTGCCAGCAGCTTTCCCAGGCCAGACACTGAAGCTTTCTTT. Its protein product is CASSFPRPDTEAFF.

This sequence joins TRBV10-2 and TRBJ2-3; no clear D. Germline V gene sequence: CDR1 WSHSY, CDR2 SAAADI. This CDR3 is 11 amino acids long. V lost 5 bases to trimming and J lost 3 bases, with 3 bases between them. This chain's CDR3 is CASSQTDTQYF. CDR3 sequence (DNA): TGCGCCAGCAGTCAGACAGATACGCAGTATTTT.

The chain couples TRBV29-1 to TRBJ2-1; TRBD2 matches at 11 bases. The V segment lost 4 bases and the J segment 7 bases; nucleotides outside the gene matches: 15. This CDR3 has 17 amino acids. CDR1 SQVTM and CDR2 ANQGSEA come from the germline V gene. This CDR3 reads CSVGLGASGGRGNEQFF. CDR3 nucleotides: TGCAGCGTTGGTCTAGGGGCTAGCGGGGGGAGGGGGAATGAGCAGTTCTTC.

The J gene is TRBJ2-5, the V gene TRBV13; a weak D match, TRBD2 (5 bases). Germline-derived CDR1 and CDR2 are PRHDT and FYEKMQ (reference sequence). Trimming left V 5 bases short and J 5 bases short, with 27 bases between. The CDR3 has 18 amino acids. CDR3 nucleotides: TGTGCCAGCAGCCCGATCAGGTTGGGATGGGAGAGGGTCGAGACCCAGTACTTC. Its protein product is CASSPIRLGWERVETQYF.

V gene TRBV6-4 combines with J gene TRBJ1-6; 7 nucleotides match TRBD1. Germline loops: CDR1 MRHNA, CDR2 SNTAGT. The V and J ends lost 0 bases and 7 bases, in that order; junction bases with no gene match: 3. The CDR3 length is 15 residues. DNA for the CDR3: TGTGCCAGCAGTGACTCGGGACAGAGGAATTCACCCCTCCACTTT. Encoded protein: CASSDSGQRNSPLHF.

The chain joins TRBV4-3 to TRBJ1-6; tentative D call: TRBD1 (5 bases). This CDR3 has 14 residues. Deletions cut 1 base from V and 10 bases from J, with 11 bases between. From germline, CDR1 is LGHNA and CDR2 YSLEER. This chain's CDR3 is CASSQGGGGSPLHF. The CDR3 DNA sequence: TGCGCCAGCAGCCAAGGGGGCGGGGGGTCACCCCTCCACTTT.

The chain has TRBV18 and TRBJ2-7; D perhaps matches TRBD1 (5 bases). V dropped 8 bases and J dropped 7 bases, with 18 bases sitting between them. The CDR3 totals 13 residues. Per germline, CDR1 KGHSH and CDR2 LQKENI. The CDR3 reads CASRRQGQDEQYV. The CDR3 nucleotides are TGTGCCAGCAGAAGGCAGGGTCAGGATGAGCAGTACGTC.

This rearrangement joins TRBV3-1 (or the pseudogene TRBV3-2) to TRBJ1-5; the D gene is possibly TRBD1 (6 bases). Trimming left V 8 bases short and J 6 bases short, with 11 bases between. The CDR3 has 12 residues. The germline V gene encodes CDR1 LGHDT and CDR2 YNNKEL (reference sequence). CDR3 sequence reads: CASGGATQPQHF. The CDR3 DNA follows: TGTGCCAGCGGGGGGGCCACTCAGCCCCAGCATTTT.

This chain connects TRBV4-3 to TRBJ2-6; possible D gene TRBD2, 6 bases. The germline CDR1 and CDR2 sequences are LGHNA and YSLEER. V was cut by 4 bases and J by 12 bases, with 25 bases left in between. The CDR3 loop spans 17 amino acids. Written as DNA, the CDR3 is TGCGCCAGCAGCCCTGACGAAAGGACTACCGCCCTCTCCGTCCTGACTTTC. Protein: CASSPDERTTALSVLTF.

V and J are TRBV28 and TRBJ2-2; 8 bases align to TRBD1. Germline-derived CDR1 and CDR2 are MDHEN and SYDVKM. J gave up 1 base and V 8 bases, and 9 bases lay outside the gene matches. The CDR3 runs 16 residues. The DNA for the CDR3 is TGTGCCAGCGAGCAGGGGGCGTTGATGAACACCGGGGAGCTGTTTTTT. Amino acids: CASEQGALMNTGELFF.

This clone was recorded once. This sequence joins TRBV19 and TRBJ2-1; a possible D gene is TRBD2 (5 bases). Germline assignment: CDR1 LNHDA and CDR2 SQIVND (reference sequence). Trimming removed 5 bases from V and 8 bases from J, with 13 bases in between. CDR3 length: 13 amino acids. DNA of the CDR3: TGTGCCAGTAGTCCCCGGACTCAAGATGAGCAGTTCTTC. Translation: CASSPRTQDEQFF.

The rearrangement uses TRBV11-2 and TRBJ2-3, with a tentative D call TRBD2 (5 bases). With 0 bases removed from V and 0 bases from J, the gap between germline ends came to 10 bases. This CDR3 region has 16 residues. CDR1 is SGHAT, CDR2 FQNNGV, per germline. The CDR3 is CASSLDLGVSTDTQYF. The CDR3 coding sequence is TGTGCCAGCAGCTTAGATCTCGGGGTTAGCACAGATACGCAGTATTTT.